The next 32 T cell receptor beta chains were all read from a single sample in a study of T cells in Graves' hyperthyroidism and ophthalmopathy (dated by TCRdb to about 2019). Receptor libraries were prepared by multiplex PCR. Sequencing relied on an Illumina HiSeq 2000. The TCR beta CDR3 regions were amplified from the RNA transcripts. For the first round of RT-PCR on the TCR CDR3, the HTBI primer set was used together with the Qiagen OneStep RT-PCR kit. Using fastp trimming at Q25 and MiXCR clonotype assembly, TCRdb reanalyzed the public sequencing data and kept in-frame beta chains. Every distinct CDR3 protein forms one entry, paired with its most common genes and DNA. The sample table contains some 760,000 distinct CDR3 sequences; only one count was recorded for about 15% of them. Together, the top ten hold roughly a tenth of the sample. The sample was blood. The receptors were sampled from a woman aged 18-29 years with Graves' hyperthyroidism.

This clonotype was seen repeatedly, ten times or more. In DNA, the CDR3 is TGTGCCAGCAGTCTACTCCGGGTCGGAGGGTACCAAGAGACCCAGTACTTC. This gives the protein CASSLLRVGGYQETQYF. This rearrangement joins TRBV27 to TRBJ2-5; perhaps TRBD2 as D (6 bases). Trimming pared 5 bases from V and 0 bases from J, leaving 19 bases between. The germline V gene has CDR1 MNHEY and CDR2 SMNVEV (reference sequence). The length of the CDR3 is 17 residues.

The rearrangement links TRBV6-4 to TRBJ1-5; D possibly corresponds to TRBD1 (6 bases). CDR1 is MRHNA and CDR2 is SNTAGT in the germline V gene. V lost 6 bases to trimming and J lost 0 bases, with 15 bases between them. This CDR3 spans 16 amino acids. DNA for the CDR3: TGTGCCAGCAGCGACCAGCGGGGGGCTAGCAATCAGCCCCAGCATTTT. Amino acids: CASSDQRGASNQPQHF.

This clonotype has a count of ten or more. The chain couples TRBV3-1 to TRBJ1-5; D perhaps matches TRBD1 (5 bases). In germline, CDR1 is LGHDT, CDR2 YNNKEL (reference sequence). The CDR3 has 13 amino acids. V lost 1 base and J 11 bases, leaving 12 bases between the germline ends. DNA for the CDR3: TGTGCCAGCAGCCAAGCGTTTATGGGGGCCCAGCATTTT. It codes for CASSQAFMGAQHF.

The CDR3 loop reads CASRLRTSLINEQFF. As DNA, the CDR3 is TGTGCCAGTAGACTGCGGACTAGCCTGATCAATGAGCAGTTCTTC. The chain combines TRBV19 with TRBJ2-1; TRBD2 matches 8 bases. The CDR3 extends over 15 amino acids. The V segment lost 6 bases and the J segment 6 bases; nucleotides outside the gene matches: 10. CDR1 is LNHDA and CDR2 is SQIVND in the germline V gene (reference sequence). Full variable domain (outside the CDR3, taken from reference TRBV19 and TRBJ2-1): DGGITQSPKYLFRKEGQNVTLSCEQNLNHDAMYWYRQDPGQGLRLIYYSQIVNDFQKGDIAEGYSVSREKKESFPLTVTSAQKNPTAFYLCASRLRTSLINEQFFGPGTRLTVL.

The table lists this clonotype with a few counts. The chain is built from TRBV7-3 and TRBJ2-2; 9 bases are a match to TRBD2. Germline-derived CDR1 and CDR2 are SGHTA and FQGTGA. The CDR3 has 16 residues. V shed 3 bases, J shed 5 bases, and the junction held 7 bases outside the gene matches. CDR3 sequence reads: CASSFTGTSRTGELFF. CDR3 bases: TGTGCCAGCAGCTTTACCGGGACTAGCCGGACCGGGGAGCTGTTTTTT.

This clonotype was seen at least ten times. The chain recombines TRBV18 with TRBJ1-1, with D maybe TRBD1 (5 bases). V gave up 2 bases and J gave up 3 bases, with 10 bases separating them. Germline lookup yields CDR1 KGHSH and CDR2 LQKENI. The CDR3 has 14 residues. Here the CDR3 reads CASSPGGADTEAFF. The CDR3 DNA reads TGTGCCAGCTCACCAGGGGGTGCGGACACTGAAGCTTTCTTT.

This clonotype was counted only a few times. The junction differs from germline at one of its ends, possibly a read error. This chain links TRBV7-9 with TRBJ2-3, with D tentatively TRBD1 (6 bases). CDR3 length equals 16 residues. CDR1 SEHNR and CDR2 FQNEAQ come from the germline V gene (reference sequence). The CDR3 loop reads CASSYYRVGSTDTQYF. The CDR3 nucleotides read TGTGCCAGCAGCTATTACAGGGTTGGTAGCACAGACACGCAGTATTTT.

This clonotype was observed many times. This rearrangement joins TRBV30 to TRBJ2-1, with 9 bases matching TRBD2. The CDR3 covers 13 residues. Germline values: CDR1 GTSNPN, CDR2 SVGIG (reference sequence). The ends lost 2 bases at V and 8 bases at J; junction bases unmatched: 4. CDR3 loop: CAWSKGLAYEQFF. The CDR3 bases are TGTGCCTGGAGTAAGGGACTAGCTTATGAGCAGTTCTTC.

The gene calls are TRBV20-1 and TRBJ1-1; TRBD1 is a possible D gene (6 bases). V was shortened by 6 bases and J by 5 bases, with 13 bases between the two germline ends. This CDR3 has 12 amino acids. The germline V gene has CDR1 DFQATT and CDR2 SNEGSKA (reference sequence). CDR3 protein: CSAGGGITEAFF. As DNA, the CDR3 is TGCAGTGCGGGAGGGGGGATAACTGAAGCTTTCTTT.

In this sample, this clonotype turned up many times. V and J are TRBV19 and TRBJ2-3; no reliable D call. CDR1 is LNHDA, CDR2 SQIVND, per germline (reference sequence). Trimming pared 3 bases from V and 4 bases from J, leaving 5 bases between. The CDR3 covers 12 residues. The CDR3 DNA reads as TGTGCCAGTAGTATCTTGGCAGATACGCAGTATTTT. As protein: CASSILADTQYF. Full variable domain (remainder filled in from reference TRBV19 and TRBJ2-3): DGGITQSPKYLFRKEGQNVTLSCEQNLNHDAMYWYRQDPGQGLRLIYYSQIVNDFQKGDIAEGYSVSREKKESFPLTVTSAQKNPTAFYLCASSILADTQYFGPGTRLTVL.

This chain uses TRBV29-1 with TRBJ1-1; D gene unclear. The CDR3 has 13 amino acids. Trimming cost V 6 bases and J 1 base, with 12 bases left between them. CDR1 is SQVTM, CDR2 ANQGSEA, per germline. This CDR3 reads CSVPTGQNTEAFF. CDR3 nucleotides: TGCAGCGTCCCAACTGGTCAGAACACTGAAGCTTTCTTT.

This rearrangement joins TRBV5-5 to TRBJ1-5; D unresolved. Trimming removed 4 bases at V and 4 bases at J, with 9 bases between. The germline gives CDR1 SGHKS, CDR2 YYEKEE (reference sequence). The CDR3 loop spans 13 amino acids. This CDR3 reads CASSPYMNQPQHF. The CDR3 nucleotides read TGTGCCAGCAGCCCATACATGAATCAGCCCCAGCATTTT.

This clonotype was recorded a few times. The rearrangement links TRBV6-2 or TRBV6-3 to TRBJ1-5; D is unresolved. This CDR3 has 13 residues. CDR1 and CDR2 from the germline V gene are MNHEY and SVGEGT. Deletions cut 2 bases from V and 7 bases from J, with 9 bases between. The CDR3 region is CASSYGEFQPQHF. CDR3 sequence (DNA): TGTGCCAGCAGTTACGGGGAGTTCCAGCCCCAGCATTTT.

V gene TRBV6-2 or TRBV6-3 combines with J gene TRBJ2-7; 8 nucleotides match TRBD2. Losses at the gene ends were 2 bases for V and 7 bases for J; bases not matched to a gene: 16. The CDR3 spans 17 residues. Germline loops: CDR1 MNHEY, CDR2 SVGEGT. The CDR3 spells CASSYAGFAGGRREQYF. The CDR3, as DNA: TGTGCCAGCAGTTACGCCGGGTTCGCGGGAGGCCGCAGGGAGCAGTACTTC.

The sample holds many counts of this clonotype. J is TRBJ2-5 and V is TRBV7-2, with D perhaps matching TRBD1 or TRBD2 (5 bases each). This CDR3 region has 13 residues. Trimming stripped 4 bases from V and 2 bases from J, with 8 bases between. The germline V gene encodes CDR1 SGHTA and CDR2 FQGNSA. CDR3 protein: CASSWDGQETQYF. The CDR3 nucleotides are TGTGCCAGCAGCTGGGACGGTCAAGAGACCCAGTACTTC.

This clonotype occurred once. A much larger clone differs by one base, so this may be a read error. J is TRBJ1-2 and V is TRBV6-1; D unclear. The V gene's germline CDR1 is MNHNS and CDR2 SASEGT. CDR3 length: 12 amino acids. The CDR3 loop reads CASSENNCGYTF. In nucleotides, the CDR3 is TGTGCCAGCAGTGAAAACAACTGTGGCTACACCTTC.

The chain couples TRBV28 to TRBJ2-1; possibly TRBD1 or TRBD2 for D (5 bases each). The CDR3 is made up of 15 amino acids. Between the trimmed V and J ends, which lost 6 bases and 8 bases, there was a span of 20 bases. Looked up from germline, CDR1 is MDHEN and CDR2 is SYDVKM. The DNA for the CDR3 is TGTGCCAGCAGCCGGACGGGCCTGGGGGTCGATGAGCAGTTCTTC. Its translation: CASSRTGLGVDEQFF.

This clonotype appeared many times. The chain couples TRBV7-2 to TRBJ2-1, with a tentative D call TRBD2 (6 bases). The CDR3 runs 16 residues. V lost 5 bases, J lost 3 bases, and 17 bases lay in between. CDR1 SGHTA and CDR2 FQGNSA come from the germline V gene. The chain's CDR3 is CASSHSAGSDYNEQFF. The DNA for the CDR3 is TGTGCCAGCAGCCACTCTGCCGGGAGTGACTACAATGAGCAGTTCTTC.

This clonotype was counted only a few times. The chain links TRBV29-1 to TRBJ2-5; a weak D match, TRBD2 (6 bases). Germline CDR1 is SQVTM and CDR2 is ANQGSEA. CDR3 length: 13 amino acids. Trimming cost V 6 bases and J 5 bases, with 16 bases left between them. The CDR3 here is CSVEMVGRETQYF. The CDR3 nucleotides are TGCAGCGTAGAAATGGTGGGGAGGGAGACCCAGTACTTC.

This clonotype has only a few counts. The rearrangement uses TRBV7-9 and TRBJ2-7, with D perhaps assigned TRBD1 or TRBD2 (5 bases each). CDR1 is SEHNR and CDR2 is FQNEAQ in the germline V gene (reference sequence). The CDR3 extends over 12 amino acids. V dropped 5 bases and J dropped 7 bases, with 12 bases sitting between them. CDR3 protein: CASSNKWGEQYF. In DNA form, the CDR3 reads TGTGCCAGCAGCAACAAATGGGGGGAGCAGTACTTC.

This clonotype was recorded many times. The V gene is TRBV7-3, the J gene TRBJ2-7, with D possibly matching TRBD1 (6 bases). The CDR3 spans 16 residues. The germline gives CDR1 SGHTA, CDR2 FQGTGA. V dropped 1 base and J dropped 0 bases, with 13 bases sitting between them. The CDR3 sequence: CASSLKVRGDSYEQYF. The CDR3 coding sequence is TGTGCCAGCAGCTTAAAGGTCAGGGGTGACTCCTACGAGCAGTACTTC.

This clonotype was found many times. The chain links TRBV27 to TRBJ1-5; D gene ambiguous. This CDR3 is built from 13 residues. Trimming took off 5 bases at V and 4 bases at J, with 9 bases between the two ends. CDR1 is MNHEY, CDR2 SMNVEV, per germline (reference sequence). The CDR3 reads CASSPRWNQPQHF. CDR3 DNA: TGTGCCAGCAGTCCACGTTGGAATCAGCCCCAGCATTTT.

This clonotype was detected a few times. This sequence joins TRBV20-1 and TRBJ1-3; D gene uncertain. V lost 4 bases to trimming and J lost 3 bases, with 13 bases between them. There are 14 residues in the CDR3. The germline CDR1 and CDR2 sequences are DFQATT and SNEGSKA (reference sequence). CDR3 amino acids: CSATDSRGGNTIYF. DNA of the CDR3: TGCAGTGCTACAGACTCTCGTGGTGGAAACACCATATATTTT.

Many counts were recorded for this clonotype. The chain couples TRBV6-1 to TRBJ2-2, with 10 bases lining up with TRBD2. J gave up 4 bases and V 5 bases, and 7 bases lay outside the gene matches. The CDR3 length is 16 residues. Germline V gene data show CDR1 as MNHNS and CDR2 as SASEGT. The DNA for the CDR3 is TGTGCCAGCAGTACGTATCGGACTAGCGGCACCGGGGAGCTGTTTTTT. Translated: CASSTYRTSGTGELFF.

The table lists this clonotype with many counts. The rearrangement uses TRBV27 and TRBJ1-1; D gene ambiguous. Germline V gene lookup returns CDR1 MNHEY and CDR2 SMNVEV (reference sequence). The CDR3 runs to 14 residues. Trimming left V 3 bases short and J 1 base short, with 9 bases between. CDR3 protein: CASSFKLGNTEAFF. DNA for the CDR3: TGTGCCAGCAGTTTCAAACTCGGGAACACTGAAGCTTTCTTT.

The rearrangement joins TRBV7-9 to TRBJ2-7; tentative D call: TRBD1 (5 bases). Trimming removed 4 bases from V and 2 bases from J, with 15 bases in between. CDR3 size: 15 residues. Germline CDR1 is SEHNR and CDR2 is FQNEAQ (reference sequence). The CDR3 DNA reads TGTGCCAGCAGCTCCCCAGATACAGGTCCCTACGAGCAGTACTTC. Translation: CASSSPDTGPYEQYF.

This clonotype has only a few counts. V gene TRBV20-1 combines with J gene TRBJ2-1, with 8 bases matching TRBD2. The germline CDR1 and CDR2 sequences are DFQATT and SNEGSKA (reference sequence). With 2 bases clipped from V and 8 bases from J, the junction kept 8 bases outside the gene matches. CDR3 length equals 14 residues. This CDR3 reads CSARIAGRRDEQFF. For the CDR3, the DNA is TGCAGTGCTAGAATAGCGGGACGTCGCGATGAGCAGTTCTTC.

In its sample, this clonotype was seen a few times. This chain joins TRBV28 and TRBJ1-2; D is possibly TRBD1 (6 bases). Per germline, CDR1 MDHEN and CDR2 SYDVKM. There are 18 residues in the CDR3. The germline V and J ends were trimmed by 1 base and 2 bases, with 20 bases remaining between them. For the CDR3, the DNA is TGTGCCAGCAGTTTATCAAGGCGAGGGGGGGAAAAGAACTATGGCTACACCTTC. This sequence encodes CASSLSRRGGEKNYGYTF.

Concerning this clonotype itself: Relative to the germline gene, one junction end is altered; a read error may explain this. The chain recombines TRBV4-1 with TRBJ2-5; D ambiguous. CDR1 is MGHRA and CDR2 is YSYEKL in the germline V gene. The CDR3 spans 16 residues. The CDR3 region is CASGQDPGPYQETQYF. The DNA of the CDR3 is TGCGCCAGCGGCCAAGATCCCGGCCCGTACCAAGAGACCCAGTACTTC.

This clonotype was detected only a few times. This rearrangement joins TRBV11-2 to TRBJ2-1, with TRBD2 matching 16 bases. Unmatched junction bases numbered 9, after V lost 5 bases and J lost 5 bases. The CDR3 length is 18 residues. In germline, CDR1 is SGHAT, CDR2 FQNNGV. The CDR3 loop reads CASSRGTSGRAKHNEQFF. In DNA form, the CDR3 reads TGTGCCAGCAGCCGAGGGACTAGCGGGAGGGCCAAACACAATGAGCAGTTCTTC.

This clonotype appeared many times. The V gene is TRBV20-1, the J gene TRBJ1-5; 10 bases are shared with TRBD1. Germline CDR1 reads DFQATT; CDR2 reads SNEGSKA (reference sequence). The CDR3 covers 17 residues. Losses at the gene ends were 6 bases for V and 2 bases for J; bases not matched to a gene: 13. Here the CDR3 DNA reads TGCAGTGCCCGTCTAGAGCGGACAGGGGGGGGCAATCAGCCCCAGCATTTT. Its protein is CSARLERTGGGNQPQHF.

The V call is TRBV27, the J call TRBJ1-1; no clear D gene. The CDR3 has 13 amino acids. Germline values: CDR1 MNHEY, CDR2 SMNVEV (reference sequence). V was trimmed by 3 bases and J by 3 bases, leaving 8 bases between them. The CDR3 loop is CASSFNWDTEAFF. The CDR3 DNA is TGTGCCAGCAGTTTCAATTGGGACACTGAAGCTTTCTTT.